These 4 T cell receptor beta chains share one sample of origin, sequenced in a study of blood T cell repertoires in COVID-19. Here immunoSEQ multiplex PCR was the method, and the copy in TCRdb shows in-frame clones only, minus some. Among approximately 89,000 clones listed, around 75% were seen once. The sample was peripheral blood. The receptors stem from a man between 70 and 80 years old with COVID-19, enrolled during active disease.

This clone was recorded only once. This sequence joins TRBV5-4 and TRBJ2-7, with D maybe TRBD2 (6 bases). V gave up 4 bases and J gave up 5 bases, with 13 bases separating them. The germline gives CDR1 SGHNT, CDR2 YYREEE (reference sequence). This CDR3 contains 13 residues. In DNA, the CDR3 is TGTGCCAGCAGCCGGGACTTTGTGAACGAGCAGTACTTC. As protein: CASSRDFVNEQYF.

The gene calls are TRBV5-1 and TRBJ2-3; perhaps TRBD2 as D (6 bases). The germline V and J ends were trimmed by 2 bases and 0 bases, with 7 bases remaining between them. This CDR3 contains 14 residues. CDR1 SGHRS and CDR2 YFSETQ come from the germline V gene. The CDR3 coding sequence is TGCGCCAGCAGCTTCCGGGAGAGCACAGATACGCAGTATTTT. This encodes CASSFRESTDTQYF.

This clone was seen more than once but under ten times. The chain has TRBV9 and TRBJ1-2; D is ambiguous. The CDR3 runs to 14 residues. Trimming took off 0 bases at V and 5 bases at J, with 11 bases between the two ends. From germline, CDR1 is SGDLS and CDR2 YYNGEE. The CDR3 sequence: CASSVERNGYGYTF. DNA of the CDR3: TGTGCCAGCAGCGTAGAGAGAAACGGGTATGGCTACACCTTC.

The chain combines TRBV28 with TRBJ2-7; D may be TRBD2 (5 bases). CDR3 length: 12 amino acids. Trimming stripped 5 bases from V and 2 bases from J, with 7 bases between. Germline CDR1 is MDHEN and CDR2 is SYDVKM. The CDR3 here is CASSTGTYEQYF. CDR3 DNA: TGTGCCAGCAGTACCGGGACCTACGAGCAGTACTTC.